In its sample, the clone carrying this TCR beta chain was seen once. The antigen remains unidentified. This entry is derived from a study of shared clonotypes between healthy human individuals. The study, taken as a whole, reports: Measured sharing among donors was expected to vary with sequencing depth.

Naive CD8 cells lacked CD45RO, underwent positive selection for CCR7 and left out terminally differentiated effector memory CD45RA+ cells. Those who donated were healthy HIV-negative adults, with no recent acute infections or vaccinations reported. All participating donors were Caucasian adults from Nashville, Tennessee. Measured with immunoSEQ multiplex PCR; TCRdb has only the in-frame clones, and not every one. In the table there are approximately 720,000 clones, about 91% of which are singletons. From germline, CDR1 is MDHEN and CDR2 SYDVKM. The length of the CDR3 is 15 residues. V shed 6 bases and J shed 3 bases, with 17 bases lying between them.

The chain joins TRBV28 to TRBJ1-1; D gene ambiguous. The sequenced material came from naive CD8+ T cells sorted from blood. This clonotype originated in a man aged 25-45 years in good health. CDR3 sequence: CASRLFGVKDTEAFF. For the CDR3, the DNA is TGTGCCAGCAGACTGTTTGGGGTAAAGGACACTGAAGCTTTCTTT.